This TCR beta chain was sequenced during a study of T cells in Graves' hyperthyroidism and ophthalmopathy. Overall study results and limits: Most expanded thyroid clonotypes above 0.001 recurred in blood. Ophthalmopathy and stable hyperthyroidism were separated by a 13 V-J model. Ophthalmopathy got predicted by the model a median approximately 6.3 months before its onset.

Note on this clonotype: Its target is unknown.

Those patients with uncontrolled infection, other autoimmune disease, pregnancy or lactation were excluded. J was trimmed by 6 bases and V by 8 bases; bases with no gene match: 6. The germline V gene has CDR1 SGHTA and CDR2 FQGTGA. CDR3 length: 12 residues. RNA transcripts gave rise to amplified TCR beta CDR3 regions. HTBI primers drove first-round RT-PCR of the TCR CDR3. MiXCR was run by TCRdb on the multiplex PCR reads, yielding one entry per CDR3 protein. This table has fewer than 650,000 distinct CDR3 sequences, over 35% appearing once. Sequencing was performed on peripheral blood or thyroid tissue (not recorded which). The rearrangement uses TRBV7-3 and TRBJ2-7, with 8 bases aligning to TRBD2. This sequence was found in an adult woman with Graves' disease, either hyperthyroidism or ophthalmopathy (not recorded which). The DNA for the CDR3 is TGTGCCAGCGGAGGCGCGGGAGGCGAGCAGTACTTC. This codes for CASGGAGGEQYF.